Below, one T cell receptor (beta chain) is given with its context. The target antigen is unknown. Germline V gene lookup returns CDR1 SQVTM and CDR2 ANQGSEA. Trimming shortened V by 4 bases and J by 9 bases, and 10 bases separated the two germline ends. CDR3 length equals 11 residues. The source of the sample is a study of Ad26.COV2.S vaccination and SARS-CoV-2 variants. In the study overall: The trial was COV1001 and the donor's arm was Ad26.COV2.S.

This sample's treatment: roughly 19 received Ad26.COV2.S at low or high dose, single or two shots; roughly 5 received placebo; per-sample allocation not given. Sampling happened 63 days after the first vaccine or placebo injection. Study-level findings and limits: Spike-specific TCR breadth in vaccine recipients exceeded that seen in placebo recipients. Those who received vaccine or placebo ended up with similar non-spike TCR breadth. Vaccinees reportedly had broad spike-specific CD8+ and CD4+ T cell responses.

Libraries were prepared by immunoSEQ multiplex PCR; TCRdb keeps only in-frame clonotypes and omits some of them. This sample has approximately 500,000 clones, with around 88% found just once. This TCR came from a person aged 18-65 years who received the Ad26.COV2.S COVID-19 vaccine or a placebo. Sequences were derived from peripheral blood, sampled in a trial of Ad26.COV2.S vaccine versus placebo. The rearrangement joins TRBV29-1 to TRBJ2-1, with unresolved D. The CDR3 sequence: CSVGVAIEQFF. In nucleotides, the CDR3 is TGCAGCGTTGGAGTGGCTATTGAGCAGTTCTTC.